The 9 T cell receptor beta chains listed next were all sequenced from one sample in a study of response to subunit inactivated influenza vaccine. One entry per CDR3 protein results from TCRdb running MiXCR on the RT-PCR reads. The table includes fewer than 600,000 distinct CDR3 sequences, around 7.9% detected once. The sample was PBMCs from blood, taken about 24 months after vaccination. Receptors were obtained from a man aged 50 to 75 who received an inactivated influenza vaccine.

This clonotype was observed a few times. The chain uses TRBV3-1 and TRBJ2-1; D is perhaps TRBD2 (6 bases). Germline V CDR1 and CDR2: LGHDT, YNNKEL (reference sequence). V shed 1 base and J shed 4 bases, with 11 bases lying between them. CDR3 length equals 15 residues. CDR3 protein: CASSQARDFYNEQFF. The CDR3 DNA reads TGTGCCAGCAGCCAAGCCCGGGACTTTTACAATGAGCAGTTCTTC.

This clonotype was seen ten or more times. The chain is built from TRBV20-1 and TRBJ2-7; no clear D. The germline gives CDR1 DFQATT, CDR2 SNEGSKA (reference sequence). CDR3 length: 12 residues. V shed 3 bases and J shed 4 bases, with 10 bases lying between them. CDR3 coding DNA: TGCAGTGCTAGGTCGAGTGAATACGAGCAGTACTTC. Protein product: CSARSSEYEQYF.

The gene calls are TRBV10-3 and TRBJ2-1; D ambiguous. Deletions cut 3 bases from V and 9 bases from J, with 6 bases between. CDR3 length equals 11 residues. The germline V gene encodes CDR1 ENHRY and CDR2 SYGVKD. CDR3 nucleotides: TGTGCCATCAGTGATGGCGGTGAGCAGTTCTTC. Translated, it gives CAISDGGEQFF.

This sequence joins TRBV19 and TRBJ2-5, with D maybe TRBD2 (6 bases). The V end lost 4 bases, the J end lost 0 bases, and 15 bases lay between the germline ends. CDR1 is LNHDA and CDR2 is SQIVND in the germline V gene (reference sequence). This CDR3 spans 16 amino acids. The CDR3, as DNA: TGTGCCAGTAGTAAGGGGTCGGCGGGATACCAAGAGACCCAGTACTTC. Residues: CASSKGSAGYQETQYF.

This clonotype was seen many times. The junction and the germline gene differ at one end; a read error may be behind it. V usage is TRBV20-1 and J usage is TRBJ2-1; D call uncertain. This CDR3 region has 13 residues. Per germline, CDR1 DFQATT and CDR2 SNEGSKA (reference sequence). The CDR3 DNA sequence: TGCAGTGCTAGAGAAGTCTCCTCCAATGAGCAGTTCTTC. This sequence encodes CSAREVSSNEQFF.

This clonotype has more than one count but fewer than ten. The chain employs TRBV9 and TRBJ1-2; D uncertain. This CDR3 spans 17 amino acids. Trimming took off 0 bases at V and 6 bases at J, with 21 bases between the two ends. Germline values: CDR1 SGDLS, CDR2 YYNGEE. The CDR3, as DNA: TGTGCCAGCAGCGTAGTACCCCAACGGGAGGGATACGATGGCTACACCTTC. Protein: CASSVVPQREGYDGYTF.

This clonotype was detected ten times or more. V gene TRBV5-5 combines with J gene TRBJ1-4, with unresolved D. This CDR3 is built from 14 residues. The germline V and J ends were trimmed by 4 bases and 7 bases, with 14 bases remaining between them. Germline CDR1 and CDR2: SGHKS and YYEKEE (reference sequence). The CDR3 bases are TGTGCCAGCAGCGTAGTGGGTTCGAGTGAAAAACTGTTTTTT. Its protein is CASSVVGSSEKLFF.

This clonotype has just a few counts. The CDR3 nucleotides are TGTGCCAGCAGCTTAGTTGGGGGCGGAGAGACCCAGTACTTC. This sequence encodes CASSLVGGGETQYF. The rearrangement joins TRBV7-2 to TRBJ2-5, with D maybe TRBD1 (6 bases). With 1 base removed from V and 4 bases from J, the gap between germline ends came to 10 bases. The CDR3 extends over 14 amino acids. Germline values: CDR1 SGHTA, CDR2 FQGNSA.

This clonotype has only a few counts. The chain couples TRBV2 to TRBJ1-1; no clear D. V lost 2 bases and J 3 bases, leaving 7 bases between the germline ends. Per the germline V gene, CDR1 is SNHLY and CDR2 is FYNNEI. The CDR3 consists of 13 residues. The CDR3 coding sequence is TGTGCCAGCAGTGAATCTGGGGACACTGAAGCTTTCTTT. Protein product: CASSESGDTEAFF. The variable domain in full, with the rest retrieved from reference TRBV2 and TRBJ1-1, is EPEVTQTPSHQVTQMGQEVILRCVPISNHLYFYWYRQILGQKVEFLVSFYNNEISEKSEIFDDQFSVERPDGSNFTLKIRSTKLEDSAMYFCASSESGDTEAFFGQGTRLTVV.